What follows are 9 T cell receptor beta chains derived from one specimen sequenced in a study of cytomegalovirus exposure and HLA in healthy donors. Both 60 Vbeta primers and 13 Jbeta primers went into the PCR. Clones were sequenced by immunoSEQ multiplex PCR, and TCRdb holds only the in-frame ones, with some missing. The table lists 100,000 or so clones, 79% of them singletons, with around 4% in the top ten. What was sequenced was PBMCs. The receptors were gathered from a female donor in good health and CMV-seropositive.

This clone was seen only a few times. The rearrangement links TRBV5-1 to TRBJ2-1; 7 positions agree with TRBD2. Germline assignment: CDR1 SGHRS and CDR2 YFSETQ. The CDR3 covers 14 residues. Trimming took 0 bases from V and 6 from J; bases not matched to a gene: 3. The CDR3 is CASSLDPGGNEQFF. CDR3 coding DNA: TGCGCCAGCAGCTTGGATCCGGGGGGCAATGAGCAGTTCTTC.

This clone was seen more than once but under ten times. This chain links TRBV4-2 with TRBJ2-3; TRBD2 matches 11 bases. V shed 4 bases and J 3 bases; nucleotides not matched to a gene: 12. The germline CDR1 and CDR2 sequences are LGHNA and YNFKEQ. The CDR3 contains 18 residues. As DNA, the CDR3 is TGTGCCAGCAGCCCTCGTGAAGGTAGCGGGGGGGGGACAGATACGCAGTATTTT. Amino acids: CASSPREGSGGGTDTQYF.

The rearrangement links TRBV5-4 to TRBJ2-3, with a possible D match to TRBD2 (6 bases). This CDR3 has 15 residues. Germline CDR1 and CDR2: SGHNT and YYREEE (reference sequence). V lost 3 bases and J lost 2, with 13 bases in between. The CDR3, as DNA: TGTGCCAGCAGCTCCCGGGACTGGAACACAGATACGCAGTATTTT. Translating it yields CASSSRDWNTDTQYF.

V and J are TRBV5-6 and TRBJ2-3; 10 nucleotides match TRBD1. This CDR3 region has 13 residues. Germline V gives CDR1 SGHDT, CDR2 YYEEEE. Germline trimming cut 4 bases from V and 7 bases from J; bases unmatched to any gene: 3. The CDR3 loop is CASSRDRGHTQYF. The CDR3 bases are TGTGCCAGCAGCAGGGACAGGGGACATACGCAGTATTTT.

This chain connects TRBV7-8 to TRBJ2-3; unclear D gene. This CDR3 is 18 amino acids long. CDR1 is SGHVS and CDR2 is FQNEAQ in the germline V gene. V was clipped by 0 bases and J by 0 bases, with 16 bases between them. CDR3 sequence: CASSLAGLTRLSTDTQYF. DNA for the CDR3: TGTGCCAGCAGCTTAGCGGGCCTCACCCGATTAAGCACAGATACGCAGTATTTT.

The chain joins TRBV30 to TRBJ1-2; 7 positions match TRBD1. Germline CDR1 is GTSNPN and CDR2 is SVGIG (reference sequence). This CDR3 is 11 amino acids long. V lost 1 base, J lost 13 bases, and 6 bases stayed unmatched. Written as DNA, the CDR3 is TGTGCCTGGAGTGGTCAGGGGGACGGCACCTTC. Amino acid sequence: CAWSGQGDGTF.

V is TRBV18 and J is TRBJ2-5, with 14 bases identical to TRBD2. The J call may be wrong; the DNA end is better matched by TRBJ2-7. Germline-derived CDR1 and CDR2 are KGHSH and LQKENI. CDR3 length: 16 residues. CDR3 sequence reads: CASSPAGTSGGYEQYF. As DNA, the CDR3 is TGTGCCAGCTCACCAGCCGGGACTAGCGGGGGCTACGAGCAGTACTTC.

This clone appeared once. This chain uses TRBV19 with TRBJ2-2, with TRBD1 matching 7 bases. Germline V gene sequence: CDR1 LNHDA, CDR2 SQIVND (reference sequence). The CDR3 has 13 amino acids. V lost 3 bases to trimming and J lost 6 bases; unmatched junction nucleotides: 1. The CDR3 reads CASSITGAGELFF. The CDR3 DNA is TGTGCCAGTAGTATTACAGGGGCCGGGGAGCTGTTTTTT.

Only a few counts were recorded for this clone. The rearrangement joins TRBV13 to TRBJ2-6, with D perhaps matching TRBD1 (6 bases). In germline, CDR1 is PRHDT, CDR2 FYEKMQ (reference sequence). The CDR3 extends over 17 amino acids. V was pared by 5 bases and J by 0 bases, with 14 bases between. DNA for the CDR3: TGTGCCAGCAGCGCACAGGGCCGCCTCTCTGGGGCCAACGTCCTGACTTTC. As protein: CASSAQGRLSGANVLTF.